This TCR beta chain was observed in a study of blood T cell repertoires in COVID-19. Study-level background: T cells, B-cell-depleted T cells, or PBMCs supplied cDNA or gDNA.

V lost 4 bases to trimming and J lost 5 bases; unmatched junction nucleotides: 8. Germline V gene sequence: CDR1 SNHLY, CDR2 FYNNEI. The CDR3 sequence is 15 residues long. Profiled with immunoSEQ multiplex PCR; TCRdb holds only in-frame clones, not every one. The sample lists approximately 180,000 clones, around 89% occurring once. The chain couples TRBV2 to TRBJ1-2, with 9 bases aligning to TRBD1. Sequencing was carried out using peripheral blood. This TCR came from a man in his forties with active or convalescent COVID-19. DNA for the CDR3: TGTGCCAGCAGTGGGGGACAGGGCGGCCCGTATGGCTACACCTTC. This encodes CASSGGQGGPYGYTF.